This T cell receptor (beta chain) was identified during a study of persistence of HIV-infected CD4 T cells. Sequencing used immunoSEQ version 4 in survey mode. The assay was immunoSEQ multiplex PCR, and TCRdb's table has in-frame clones only and misses some. The repertoire holds about 36,000 clones, around four fifths seen once, with roughly 0.97% in the top ten. The stimulus was an HIV-1 Gag 15-mer peptide pool, roughly 1 ug/peptide/mL. CD40L-negative CD69-negative CD45RO-high memory CD4+ T cells were sorted as populations depleted of antigen-responding cells. Adults with HIV-1 started suppressive ART while chronically infected. Donors had undetectable plasma HIV-1 RNA, under 50 copies/mL, for 4+ years. With 5 bases removed from V and 13 bases from J, the gap between germline ends came to 12 bases. Germline values: CDR1 LNHDA, CDR2 SQIVND (reference sequence). The CDR3 contains 11 residues. About this clone itself: Its antigen is currently unknown.

V gene TRBV19 combines with J gene TRBJ2-4; D perhaps matches TRBD2 (5 bases). The TCR sequence derives from an adult with HIV. The donor label of this sample is uncertain. The sample here was cultured CD4+ T cells from PBMCs, taken from a patient who received antiretroviral therapy. CDR3 amino acids: CASSASGLQYF. The CDR3, as DNA: TGTGCCAGTAGTGCCTCGGGATTACAGTACTTC.